Only a few counts were recorded for the clone carrying this T cell receptor beta chain. Its antigen is not known. This record belongs to a study of T-cell reconstitution after alpha-beta-depleted transplantation in children. Study findings and constraints: After one year, T-cell counts and TCRbeta diversity mostly came from new T cells. Several hundred rapidly expanded clones from non-depleted graft cells reportedly supplied alpha-beta T cells about two months post-transplant.

Germline V gives CDR1 KGHDR, CDR2 SFDVKD. This CDR3 is built from 18 residues. The trim removed 3 bases at V and 0 bases at J, leaving 6 bases unmatched. As it was prepared, the TCRbeta library received unique molecular identifiers. Using its own MiXCR run on the PCR reads, TCRdb lists one record per CDR3 protein. The sample has a few hundred thousand distinct CDR3 sequences; under 20% are singletons. The receptor's source is a boy under three years old who had a stem cell transplant for Wiskott-Aldrich syndrome, so the T cells may come from the graft donor. The V call is TRBV24-1, the J call TRBJ2-3; 12 bases line up with TRBD2. This specimen was PBMCs, mostly from graft donor cells, taken 360 days after TCRalphabeta/CD19-depleted stem cell transplant. CDR3 amino acids: CATSDPTGTSGSTDTQYF. In DNA form, the CDR3 reads TGTGCCACCAGTGATCCTACCGGGACTAGCGGGAGCACAGATACGCAGTATTTT.